This TCR beta chain was sequenced during a study of T and B cells in COVID-19 patients. Study results and caveats: Highly clonal in active COVID-19, TRB repertoires exceeded healthy-donor diversity and richness at recovery. Patients with COVID-19 reportedly showed strongly skewed T cell receptor beta variable and joining gene usage. No sequencing was yet done of CD4+, regulatory or CD8+ subsets, or of SARS-CoV-2-responsive or tetramer+ sorted cells.

TRB was amplified from around 230-520 ng of blood genomic DNA. TRB rearrangements were amplified by multiplex PCR with BIOMED2 TRB-A/B primers. MiXCR, run by TCRdb on the multiplex PCR reads, gives a single entry per CDR3 protein. This sample has 6,000 to 9,000 distinct CDR3 sequences, with around 33% found just once. This clonotype has just a few counts. The target antigen is unknown. This CDR3 spans 17 amino acids. V dropped 5 bases and J dropped 3; count of bases not matched to a gene: 12. Germline V gives CDR1 KGHSH, CDR2 LQKENI. This rearrangement joins TRBV18 to TRBJ2-2; 7 bases are shared with TRBD1. This TCR was recovered from a human donor who had recovered from COVID-19. The sample consisted of blood. The DNA for the CDR3 is TGTGCCAGCTCATCAAGTATCCAGGGGGTTGACACCGGGGAGCTGTTTTTT. This gives the protein CASSSSIQGVDTGELFF.